Presented here are 25 T cell receptor beta chains from one specimen sequenced in a study of T-cell memory formation after mild COVID-19. TCRdb reprocessed the 5' RACE reads via MiXCR and lists one record per CDR3 protein. The sample contains 300,000 to 400,000 distinct CDR3 sequences, over 25% of which appear only once. Sequences were obtained from PBMCs or a T cell subset sorted from them (not recorded which). The origin of the receptors is an adult woman who had mild COVID-19 (a few samples of this study predate the infection). Cell type and time point are not known.

This clonotype has just one count. The CDR3 is CASAQGGDTGELFF. The DNA for the CDR3 is TGTGCCAGCGCACAAGGGGGAGACACCGGGGAGCTGTTTTTT. V usage is TRBV6-2 or TRBV6-3 and J usage is TRBJ2-2; D is perhaps TRBD1 (6 bases). V was clipped by 8 bases and J by 3 bases, with 13 bases between them. CDR1 MNHEY and CDR2 SVGEGT come from the germline V gene. The CDR3 runs 14 residues.

There are a few counts of this clonotype. This rearrangement joins TRBV12-3 or TRBV12-4 to TRBJ1-2; the match to TRBD1 covers 10 bases. This CDR3 contains 19 residues. The V and J ends lost 3 bases and 2 bases, in that order; junction bases with no gene match: 15. The CDR3 loop reads CASSFRVTGGARRNYGYTF. CDR3 nucleotides: TGTGCCAGCAGTTTTCGGGTGACAGGGGGCGCGAGGAGGAACTATGGCTACACCTTC.

This clonotype was observed many times. The genes are TRBV29-1 and TRBJ2-5, with no clear D. Germline CDR1 and CDR2: SQVTM and ANQGSEA. Trimming pared 2 bases from V and 4 bases from J, leaving 5 bases between. The CDR3 contains 11 residues. The CDR3 sequence is CSVESLETQYF. CDR3 DNA: TGCAGCGTTGAATCCTTAGAGACCCAGTACTTC.

The chain has TRBV10-3 and TRBJ2-7, with 11 positions matching TRBD2. J gave up 0 bases and V 3 bases, and 4 bases lay outside the gene matches. The CDR3 extends over 16 amino acids. Germline CDR1 and CDR2: ENHRY and SYGVKD. CDR3 sequence (DNA): TGTGCCATCAGTGAAGGTGGACTAGCGGGCTCCTACGAGCAGTACTTC. It is translated as CAISEGGLAGSYEQYF.

The CDR3 coding sequence is TGTGCCAGCAGCCGTTTTAGCGGGGACAATGAGCAGTTCTTC. The encoded protein is CASSRFSGDNEQFF. The chain couples TRBV7-3 to TRBJ2-1; 8 bases fit TRBD2. The trim removed 5 bases at V and 5 bases at J, leaving 5 bases unmatched. The CDR3 runs to 14 residues. Germline V gene sequence: CDR1 SGHTA, CDR2 FQGTGA.

The chain uses TRBV7-8 and TRBJ2-1; 7 bases map to TRBD1. Germline CDR1 is SGHVS and CDR2 is FQNEAQ. J was trimmed by 2 bases and V by 9 bases; bases with no gene match: 7. The CDR3 runs to 14 residues. CDR3 sequence (DNA): TGTGCCAGTTGTGACAGGGACACCTACAATGAGCAGTTCTTC. This translates into CASCDRDTYNEQFF.

V and J are TRBV4-2 and TRBJ2-7; D gene ambiguous. The germline V and J ends were trimmed by 2 bases and 0 bases, with 14 bases remaining between them. This CDR3 region has 16 residues. Germline loops: CDR1 LGHNA, CDR2 YNFKEQ. The CDR3 here is CASSQSVNSYSYEQYF. CDR3 nucleotides: TGTGCCAGCAGCCAATCGGTCAACAGCTACTCCTACGAGCAGTACTTC.

This clonotype has at least ten counts. This chain joins TRBV12-3 or TRBV12-4 and TRBJ1-1, with D possibly matching TRBD1 (5 bases). The CDR3 extends over 14 amino acids. The V end lost 6 bases, the J end lost 0 bases, and 11 bases lay between the germline ends. For the CDR3, the DNA is TGTGCCAGCAGCTTGGGCAGGGTGAACACTGAAGCTTTCTTT. This translates into CASSLGRVNTEAFF.

This clonotype has just a few counts. This chain connects TRBV20-1 to TRBJ1-2; no reliable D call. The CDR3 has 13 residues. Trimming cost V 3 bases and J 4 bases, with 12 bases left between them. Germline loops: CDR1 DFQATT, CDR2 SNEGSKA (reference sequence). The CDR3 region is CSASSLRTYGYTF. The CDR3 coding sequence is TGCAGTGCTAGTAGCCTTCGGACCTATGGCTACACCTTC.

The chain recombines TRBV12-3 or TRBV12-4 with TRBJ2-5; possible D gene TRBD1, 6 bases. Trimming shortened V by 1 base and J by 3 bases, and 9 bases separated the two germline ends. The CDR3 extends over 14 amino acids. The CDR3 DNA reads TGTGCCAGCAGTTTAGGGACAGATAAAGAGACCCAGTACTTC. It encodes CASSLGTDKETQYF.

V is TRBV7-9 and J is TRBJ1-1; no clear D gene. Trimming shortened V by 1 base and J by 3 bases, and 3 bases separated the two germline ends. There are 12 residues in the CDR3. Germline values: CDR1 SEHNR, CDR2 FQNEAQ (reference sequence). CDR3 sequence: CASSLDYTEAFF. The CDR3 DNA sequence: TGTGCCAGCAGCTTAGATTACACTGAAGCTTTCTTT. Full variable domain (rest looked up from reference TRBV7-9 and TRBJ1-1): DTGVSQNPRHKITKRGQNVTFRCDPISEHNRLYWYRQTLGQGPEFLTYFQNEAQLEKSRLLSDRFSAERPKGSFSTLEIQRTEQGDSAMYLCASSLDYTEAFFGQGTRLTVV.

The chain couples TRBV25-1 to TRBJ2-7, with a tentative D call TRBD2 (5 bases). Trimming left V 1 base short and J 6 bases short, with 16 bases between. The CDR3 loop spans 15 amino acids. CDR1 is MGHDK and CDR2 is SYGVNS in the germline V gene. The CDR3 spells CASSEWVDGAGEQYF. CDR3 nucleotide sequence: TGTGCCAGCAGTGAATGGGTTGACGGTGCGGGCGAGCAGTACTTC.

The genes are TRBV18 and TRBJ1-4; tentatively, D is TRBD1 (6 bases). V lost 3 bases to trimming and J lost 6 bases, with 11 bases between them. The CDR3 consists of 14 residues. Germline CDR1 and CDR2: KGHSH and LQKENI. CDR3 DNA: TGTGCCAGCTCACCGGGGGCCCGGGATGAAAAACTGTTTTTT. This translates into CASSPGARDEKLFF. The entire variable domain, with the rest obtained from reference TRBV18 and TRBJ1-4, is as follows: NAGVMQNPRHLVRRRGQEARLRCSPMKGHSHVYWYRQLPEEGLKFMVYLQKENIIDESGMPKERFSAEFPKEGPSILRIQQVVRGDSAAYFCASSPGARDEKLFFGSGTQLSVL.

This clonotype showed up just a few times. V and J are TRBV5-5 and TRBJ1-2; D gene ambiguous. V lost 2 bases and J lost 4, with 12 bases in between. The CDR3 consists of 14 residues. Germline loops: CDR1 SGHKS, CDR2 YYEKEE (reference sequence). The CDR3 here is CASSFRRESYGYTF. The DNA for the CDR3 is TGTGCCAGCAGCTTCCGGCGGGAATCCTATGGCTACACCTTC.

This clonotype was observed a few times. V gene TRBV12-3 or TRBV12-4 combines with J gene TRBJ2-2; tentatively, D is TRBD1 (5 bases). This CDR3 is 13 amino acids long. Trimming cost V 6 bases and J 5 bases, with 10 bases left between them. CDR3 amino acids: CASRVGRTGELFF. As DNA, the CDR3 is TGTGCCAGCAGAGTGGGGCGGACCGGGGAGCTGTTTTTT.

The chain combines TRBV4-3 with TRBJ2-7; possible D gene TRBD2, 6 bases. The CDR3 has 15 amino acids. Germline CDR1 is LGHNA and CDR2 is YSLEER. Deletions cut 1 base from V and 5 bases from J, with 15 bases between. This chain's CDR3 is CASSQGEEGFNEQYF. The CDR3 DNA reads TGCGCCAGCAGCCAAGGGGAGGAGGGATTCAACGAGCAGTACTTC.

This clonotype has more than one count but fewer than ten. The chain joins TRBV27 to TRBJ2-7; 7 positions agree with TRBD2. The CDR3 is 14 residues long. Looked up from germline, CDR1 is MNHEY and CDR2 is SMNVEV (reference sequence). V trimming: 7 bases; J trimming: 4 bases; junction bases outside the gene matches: 10. CDR3 in amino acids: CASTPVGGPYEQYF. The CDR3 DNA follows: TGTGCCAGCACCCCCGTGGGAGGGCCTTACGAGCAGTACTTC.

The sample holds many counts of this clonotype. The chain carries TRBV6-6 and TRBJ1-4; the match to TRBD1 covers 7 bases. V lost 2 bases, J lost 6 bases, and 3 bases stayed unmatched. The CDR3 sequence is 14 residues long. The germline V gene has CDR1 MNHNY and CDR2 SVGAGI (reference sequence). CDR3 sequence (DNA): TGTGCCAGCAGTTACGACAGGGCCGATGAAAAACTGTTTTTT. This translates into CASSYDRADEKLFF.

This clonotype was counted only a few times. DNA for the CDR3: TGTGCCAGCAGCTTATATGGTGAGCAGTTCTTC. Residues: CASSLYGEQFF. The rearrangement uses TRBV7-9 and TRBJ2-1, with no clear D. There are 11 residues in the CDR3. V shed 2 bases and J shed 9 bases, with 5 bases lying between them. The germline V gene has CDR1 SEHNR and CDR2 FQNEAQ (reference sequence).

In regard to this clonotype: A junction end diverges from the germline sequence, so it may reflect a read error. V is TRBV7-2 and J is TRBJ2-1; possible D gene TRBD2, 5 bases. The germline gives CDR1 SGHTA, CDR2 FQGNSA. CDR3 length: 11 residues. In nucleotides, the CDR3 is TGTGCCAGCAGCCTAGCAGGCGGCGAGTTCTTC. Translation: CASSLAGGEFF.

The CDR3 DNA follows: TGTGCCAGCAGTTTTTCCGGAACAGAGACCCAGTACTTC. It is translated as CASSFSGTETQYF. The genes are TRBV12-3 or TRBV12-4 and TRBJ2-5; D not resolved. The CDR3 runs 13 residues. Trimming cost V 3 bases and J 4 bases, with 9 bases left between them.

This chain links TRBV2 with TRBJ2-1; no clear D gene. Between the trimmed V and J ends, which lost 2 bases and 4 bases, there was a span of 3 bases. The CDR3 has 12 residues. CDR1 is SNHLY and CDR2 is FYNNEI in the germline V gene. Here the CDR3 DNA reads TGTGCCAGCAGTGAACAATACAATGAGCAGTTCTTC. It codes for CASSEQYNEQFF.

Only a few counts were recorded for this clonotype. The rearrangement links TRBV12-3 or TRBV12-4 to TRBJ2-4, with D tentatively TRBD1 or TRBD2 (6 bases each). V was shortened by 4 bases and J by 11 bases, with 18 bases between the two germline ends. CDR3 size: 14 residues. In DNA form, the CDR3 reads TGTGCCAGCAGTTCCGGACCCCCGGAGGGGGTTCAGTACTTC. Its protein product is CASSSGPPEGVQYF.

This chain connects TRBV18 to TRBJ2-1; D ambiguous. Germline loops: CDR1 KGHSH, CDR2 LQKENI. CDR3 length: 13 amino acids. V gave up 6 bases and J gave up 5 bases, with 11 bases separating them. The CDR3 region has the DNA TGTGCCAGCTCCCCGCGACAAGACAATGAGCAGTTCTTC. Translated: CASSPRQDNEQFF.

This clonotype was recorded a few times. CDR3 loop: CASSPVGKVIPGELFF. The DNA for the CDR3 is TGCGCCAGCAGCCCCGTCGGAAAAGTGATCCCAGGGGAGCTGTTTTTT. The J gene is TRBJ2-2, the V gene TRBV4-1; no definite D call. The CDR3 extends over 16 amino acids. Looked up from germline, CDR1 is MGHRA and CDR2 is YSYEKL. V gave up 4 bases and J gave up 8 bases, with 20 bases separating them.